This T cell receptor beta chain was observed in a study of blood T cell repertoires in COVID-19. CDR1 LNHNV and CDR2 YYDKDF come from the germline V gene (reference sequence). Trimming took 3 bases from V and 7 from J; bases not matched to a gene: 15. The length of the CDR3 is 17 residues. The data were produced by immunoSEQ multiplex PCR, yet TCRdb's version contains in-frame clones alone and is incomplete. Of around 60,000 clones detected, more than 60% appear once; the ten largest clones hold roughly 18%. This receptor was obtained from a woman in her 50s with active or convalescent COVID-19. The chain uses TRBV15 and TRBJ2-1, with TRBD2 matching over 7 bases. Source material: peripheral blood. This chain's CDR3 is CATSSPVGGSFWNEQFF. As DNA, the CDR3 is TGTGCCACCAGCAGCCCAGTCGGCGGGAGTTTTTGGAATGAGCAGTTCTTC. The variable domain in full, completed from reference TRBV15 and TRBJ2-1, reads DAMVIQNPRYQVTQFGKPVTLSCSQTLNHNVMYWYQQKSSQAPKLLFHYYDKDFNNEADTPDNFQSRRPNTSFCFLDIRSPGLGDTAMYLCATSSPVGGSFWNEQFFGPGTRLTVL.